This is a list of T cell receptor beta chains from one sample in a study of T cells in Graves' hyperthyroidism and ophthalmopathy. TCRdb used MiXCR to reprocess the multiplex PCR reads, holding one entry per CDR3 protein. The profile shows over 300,000 distinct CDR3 sequences, roughly an eighth of them singletons. Sequenced sample: blood. Receptors were obtained from a woman aged 40 to 50 with Graves' ophthalmopathy. CDR3s include the opening cysteine and the closing phenylalanine or tryptophan. Fields, in order: J gene, clone size, V gene, D gene, CDR3 protein, CDR3 DNA. The D gene is left open where the match is weak. Expanded clones get a size class; other rows say once, few or many, or leave the size out.

J gene: TRBJ2-3; clone size: many; V gene: TRBV6-2/TRBV6-3; D gene: .; CDR3 protein: CASSSDWEYTDTQYF; CDR3 DNA: TGTGCCAGCAGTTCGGACTGGGAATACACAGATACGCAGTATTTT
J gene: TRBJ2-6; clone size: .; V gene: TRBV12-5; D gene: TRBD1; CDR3 protein: CASELGGISGANVLTF; CDR3 DNA: TGTGCTAGTGAATTAGGGGGCATTTCTGGGGCCAACGTCCTGACTTTC
J gene: TRBJ1-2; clone size: many; V gene: TRBV15; D gene: .; CDR3 protein: CATSMPGTTVYGYTF; CDR3 DNA: TGTGCCACCAGCATGCCCGGGACAACCGTTTATGGCTACACCTTC
J gene: TRBJ1-1; clone size: many; V gene: TRBV18; D gene: .; CDR3 protein: CASATANTEAFF; CDR3 DNA: TGTGCCAGCGCGACAGCAAACACTGAAGCTTTCTTT
J gene: TRBJ1-4; clone size: many; V gene: TRBV3-1; D gene: .; CDR3 protein: CASSPVGGPNEKLFF; CDR3 DNA: TGTGCCAGCAGTCCCGTTGGGGGACCAAATGAAAAACTGTTTTTT
J gene: TRBJ2-1; clone size: few; V gene: TRBV3-1; D gene: .; CDR3 protein: CASRTNHNEQFF; CDR3 DNA: TGTGCCAGCCGGACTAATCACAATGAGCAGTTCTTC
J gene: TRBJ2-7; clone size: .; V gene: TRBV20-1; D gene: .; CDR3 protein: CSAVKGRRSSYEQYF; CDR3 DNA: TGCAGTGCTGTGAAGGGGAGGCGGAGCTCCTACGAGCAGTACTTC
J gene: TRBJ2-5; clone size: .; V gene: TRBV20-1; D gene: .; CDR3 protein: CSARDPGAQETQYF; CDR3 DNA: TGCAGTGCTAGAGACCCGGGAGCCCAAGAGACCCAGTACTTC
J gene: TRBJ2-1; clone size: many; V gene: TRBV3-1; D gene: .; CDR3 protein: CASSQGLAVRGEQFF; CDR3 DNA: TGTGCCAGCAGCCAAGGGCTAGCTGTACGAGGGGAGCAGTTCTTC
J gene: TRBJ1-5; clone size: many; V gene: TRBV11-2; D gene: .; CDR3 protein: CASSPSPSGPQHF; CDR3 DNA: TGTGCCAGCAGCCCCTCTCCTTCGGGGCCCCAGCATTTT
J gene: TRBJ1-2; clone size: few; V gene: TRBV10-3; D gene: .; CDR3 protein: CAITNGQFAALHGYTF; CDR3 DNA: TGTGCCATCACCAATGGACAGTTTGCTGCCCTCCATGGCTACACCTTC
J gene: TRBJ2-1; clone size: .; V gene: TRBV30; D gene: .; CDR3 protein: CAWSVRRYEYNEQFF; CDR3 DNA: TGTGCCTGGAGTGTACGGCGGTACGAATACAATGAGCAGTTCTTC
J gene: TRBJ1-1; clone size: many; V gene: TRBV20-1; D gene: TRBD1; CDR3 protein: CSARASGGTEAFF; CDR3 DNA: TGCAGTGCTAGAGCCTCAGGGGGTACTGAAGCTTTCTTT
J gene: TRBJ2-6; clone size: many; V gene: TRBV12-3/TRBV12-4; D gene: .; CDR3 protein: CASSLEGSGANVLTF; CDR3 DNA: TGTGCCAGCAGTTTAGAAGGGTCTGGGGCCAACGTCCTGACTTTC
J gene: TRBJ2-5; clone size: few; V gene: TRBV5-4; D gene: TRBD1; CDR3 protein: CASSPPGQGGTQCF; CDR3 DNA: TGTGCCAGCAGCCCTCCGGGACAGGGTGGGACCCAGTGCTTC
J gene: TRBJ2-7; clone size: many; V gene: TRBV6-5; D gene: .; CDR3 protein: CASSYGGRGYEQYF; CDR3 DNA: TGTGCCAGCAGTTACGGTGGCAGGGGCTACGAGCAGTACTTC
J gene: TRBJ2-7; clone size: .; V gene: TRBV4-1; D gene: TRBD1; CDR3 protein: CASSQDHKGGQGVSYEQYF; CDR3 DNA: TGCGCCAGCAGCCAAGATCACAAGGGAGGACAGGGGGTTTCCTACGAGCAGTACTTC
J gene: TRBJ2-5; clone size: many; V gene: TRBV10-2; D gene: .; CDR3 protein: CASSDVAGSGETQYF; CDR3 DNA: TGCGCCAGCAGCGACGTGGCAGGGAGCGGAGAGACCCAGTACTTC
J gene: TRBJ1-5; clone size: few; V gene: TRBV4-2; D gene: TRBD1; CDR3 protein: CASSRGQGQGNQPQHF; CDR3 DNA: TGTGCCAGCAGCCGAGGACAGGGCCAAGGCAATCAGCCCCAGCATTTT
J gene: TRBJ2-3; clone size: many; V gene: TRBV2; D gene: TRBD2; CDR3 protein: CASGLAGAPGDTQYF; CDR3 DNA: TGTGCCAGCGGACTAGCGGGAGCCCCAGGAGATACGCAGTATTTT
J gene: TRBJ2-3; clone size: many; V gene: TRBV6-6; D gene: .; CDR3 protein: CASSYQESTDTQYF; CDR3 DNA: TGTGCCAGCAGTTACCAGGAGAGCACAGATACGCAGTATTTT
J gene: TRBJ2-5; clone size: few; V gene: TRBV6-1; D gene: TRBD1; CDR3 protein: CASSRQGWEETQYF; CDR3 DNA: TGTGCCAGCAGTCGACAGGGGTGGGAAGAGACCCAGTACTTC
J gene: TRBJ2-1; clone size: many; V gene: TRBV28; D gene: .; CDR3 protein: CASSQTEGGEQFF; CDR3 DNA: TGTGCCAGCAGTCAAACTGAAGGAGGTGAGCAGTTCTTC
J gene: TRBJ2-1; clone size: many; V gene: TRBV3-1; D gene: .; CDR3 protein: CASSQDPFSSYNEQFF; CDR3 DNA: TGTGCCAGCAGCCAAGATCCTTTTAGCTCCTACAATGAGCAGTTCTTC
J gene: TRBJ2-3; clone size: many; V gene: TRBV7-2; D gene: TRBD1; CDR3 protein: CASSPRDRRDTQYF; CDR3 DNA: TGTGCCAGCAGCCCCCGGGACAGGAGGGATACGCAGTATTTT
J gene: TRBJ1-2; clone size: many; V gene: TRBV2; D gene: TRBD1; CDR3 protein: CASSGQGLLYGYTF; CDR3 DNA: TGTGCCAGCAGTGGACAGGGCCTCCTCTATGGCTACACCTTC
J gene: TRBJ2-2; clone size: few; V gene: TRBV5-1; D gene: .; CDR3 protein: CASSLVQDNTGELFF; CDR3 DNA: TGCGCCAGCAGCTTGGTACAGGACAACACCGGGGAGCTGTTTTTT
J gene: TRBJ2-5; clone size: few; V gene: TRBV5-1; D gene: TRBD2; CDR3 protein: CASSLEPHASGEETQYF; CDR3 DNA: TGCGCCAGCAGCTTGGAACCGCACGCTAGCGGGGAAGAGACCCAGTACTTC